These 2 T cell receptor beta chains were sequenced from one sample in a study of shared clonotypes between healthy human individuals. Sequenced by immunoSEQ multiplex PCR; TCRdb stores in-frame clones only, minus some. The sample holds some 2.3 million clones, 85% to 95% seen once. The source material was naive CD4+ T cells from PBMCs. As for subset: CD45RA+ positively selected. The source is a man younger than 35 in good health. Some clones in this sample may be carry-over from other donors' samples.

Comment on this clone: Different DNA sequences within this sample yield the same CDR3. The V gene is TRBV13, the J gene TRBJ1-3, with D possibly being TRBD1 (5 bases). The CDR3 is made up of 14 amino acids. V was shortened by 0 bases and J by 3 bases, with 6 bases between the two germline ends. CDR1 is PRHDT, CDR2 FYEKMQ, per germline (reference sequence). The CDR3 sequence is CASSLGRVGNTIYF. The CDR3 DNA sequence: TGTGCCAGCAGCTTAGGCAGGGTTGGAAACACCATATATTTT.

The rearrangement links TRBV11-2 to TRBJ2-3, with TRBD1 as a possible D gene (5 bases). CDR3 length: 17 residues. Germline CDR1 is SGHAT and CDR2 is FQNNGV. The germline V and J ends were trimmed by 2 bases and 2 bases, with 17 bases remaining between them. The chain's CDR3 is CASSLPPGQRYTDTQYF. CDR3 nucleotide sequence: TGTGCCAGCAGCTTACCCCCCGGACAACGTTACACAGATACGCAGTATTTT.